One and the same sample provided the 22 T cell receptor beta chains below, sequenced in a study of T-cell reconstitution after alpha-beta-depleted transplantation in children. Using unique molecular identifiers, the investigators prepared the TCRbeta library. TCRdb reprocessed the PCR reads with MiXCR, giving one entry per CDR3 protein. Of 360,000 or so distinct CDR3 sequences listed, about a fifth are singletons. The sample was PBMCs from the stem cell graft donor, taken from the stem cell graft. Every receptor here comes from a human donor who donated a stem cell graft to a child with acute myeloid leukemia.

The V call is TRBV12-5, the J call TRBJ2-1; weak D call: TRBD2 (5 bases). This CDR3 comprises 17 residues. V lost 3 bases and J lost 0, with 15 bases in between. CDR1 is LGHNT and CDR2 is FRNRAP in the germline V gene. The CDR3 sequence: CASGLMAGRSSYNEQFF. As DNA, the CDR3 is TGTGCTAGTGGTTTAATGGCGGGCCGAAGCTCCTACAATGAGCAGTTCTTC.

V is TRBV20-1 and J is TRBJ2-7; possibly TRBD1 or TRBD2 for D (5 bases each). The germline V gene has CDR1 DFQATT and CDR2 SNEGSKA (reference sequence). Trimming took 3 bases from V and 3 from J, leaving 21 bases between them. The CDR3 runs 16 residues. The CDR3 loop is CSARGDGLGYGYEQYF. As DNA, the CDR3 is TGCAGTGCTAGGGGGGATGGGCTTGGGTACGGCTACGAGCAGTACTTC.

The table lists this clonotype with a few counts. CDR3 bases: TGTGCCAGCACCCGGGAGGCCGATACGCAGTATTTT. Protein product: CASTREADTQYF. The J gene is TRBJ2-3, the V gene TRBV7-2, with 7 nucleotides matching TRBD2. V gave up 7 bases and J gave up 6 bases; unmatched junction bases: 4. The CDR3 length is 12 residues. Per the germline V gene, CDR1 is SGHTA and CDR2 is FQGNSA.

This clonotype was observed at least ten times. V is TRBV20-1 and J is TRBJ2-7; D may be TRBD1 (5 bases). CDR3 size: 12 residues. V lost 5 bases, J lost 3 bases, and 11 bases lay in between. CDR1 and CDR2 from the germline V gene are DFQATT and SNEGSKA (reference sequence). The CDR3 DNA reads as TGCAGTGCTCCTAGGGGTGTCTACGAGCAGTACTTC. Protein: CSAPRGVYEQYF.

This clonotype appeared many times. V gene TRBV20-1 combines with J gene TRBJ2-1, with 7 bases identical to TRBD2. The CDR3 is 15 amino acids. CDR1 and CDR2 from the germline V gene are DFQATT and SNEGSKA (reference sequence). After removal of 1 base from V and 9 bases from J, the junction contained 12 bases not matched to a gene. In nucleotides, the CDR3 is TGCAGTGCTAGAGTCAAGCGGGGTCTATGGATTGAGCAGTTCTTC. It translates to CSARVKRGLWIEQFF.

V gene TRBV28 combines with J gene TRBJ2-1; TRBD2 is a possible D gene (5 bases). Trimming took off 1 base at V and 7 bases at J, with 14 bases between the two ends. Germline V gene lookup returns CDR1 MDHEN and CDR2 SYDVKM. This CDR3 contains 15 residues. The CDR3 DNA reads TGTGCCAGCAGTTTATTTTTGGGAGATGCGAATGAGCAGTTCTTC. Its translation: CASSLFLGDANEQFF.

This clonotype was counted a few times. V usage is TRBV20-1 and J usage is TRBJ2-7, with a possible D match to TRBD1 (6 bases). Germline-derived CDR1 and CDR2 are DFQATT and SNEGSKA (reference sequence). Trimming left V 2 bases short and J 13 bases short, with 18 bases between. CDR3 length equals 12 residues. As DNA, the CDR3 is TGCAGTGCTAGAAAGGACAGCTCGTTGTTCTACTTC. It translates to CSARKDSSLFYF.

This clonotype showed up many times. The chain's CDR3 is CSAPLASYEQYF. DNA for the CDR3: TGCAGTGCTCCCCTAGCCTCCTACGAGCAGTACTTC. The rearrangement uses TRBV20-1 and TRBJ2-7; D might be TRBD2 (5 bases). CDR3 length: 12 amino acids. The ends were cut back, 5 bases at V and 0 bases at J, with 8 bases in the middle. CDR1 is DFQATT and CDR2 is SNEGSKA in the germline V gene (reference sequence).

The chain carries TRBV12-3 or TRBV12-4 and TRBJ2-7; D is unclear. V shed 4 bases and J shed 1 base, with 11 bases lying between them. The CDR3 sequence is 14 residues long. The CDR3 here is CASSSRDGSYEQYF. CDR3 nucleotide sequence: TGTGCCAGCAGTTCTCGAGATGGATCCTACGAGCAGTACTTC.

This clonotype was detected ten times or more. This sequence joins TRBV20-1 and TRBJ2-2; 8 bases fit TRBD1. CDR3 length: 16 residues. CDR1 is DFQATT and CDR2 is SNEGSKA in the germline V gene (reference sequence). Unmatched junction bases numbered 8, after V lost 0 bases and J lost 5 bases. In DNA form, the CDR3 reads TGCAGTGCTAGAGAAGGAGCAGGGGGCGATACCGGGGAGCTGTTTTTT. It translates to CSAREGAGGDTGELFF.

The CDR3 reads CASSFVVDLAKNIQYF. DNA of the CDR3: TGTGCCAGCAGTTTTGTTGTGGACCTAGCCAAAAACATTCAGTACTTC. The J gene is TRBJ2-4, the V gene TRBV27; D gene ambiguous. The CDR3 is 16 residues long. V lost 3 bases to trimming and J lost 0 bases, with 12 bases between them. Germline loops: CDR1 MNHEY, CDR2 SMNVEV (reference sequence).

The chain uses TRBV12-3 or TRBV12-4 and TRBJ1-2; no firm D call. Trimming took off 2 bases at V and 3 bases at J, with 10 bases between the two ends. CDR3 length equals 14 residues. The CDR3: CASSLRAVDYGYTF. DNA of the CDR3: TGTGCCAGCAGTTTAAGGGCAGTGGACTATGGCTACACCTTC.

This chain's CDR3 is CASSRGSGQGDEQYF. CDR3 sequence (DNA): TGCGCCAGCAGCAGAGGATCGGGACAGGGGGACGAGCAGTACTTC. The V gene is TRBV5-1, the J gene TRBJ2-7; 11 nucleotides match TRBD1. Germline lookup yields CDR1 SGHRS and CDR2 YFSETQ. Losses at the gene ends were 4 bases for V and 5 bases for J; bases not matched to a gene: 8. The CDR3 is made up of 15 amino acids.

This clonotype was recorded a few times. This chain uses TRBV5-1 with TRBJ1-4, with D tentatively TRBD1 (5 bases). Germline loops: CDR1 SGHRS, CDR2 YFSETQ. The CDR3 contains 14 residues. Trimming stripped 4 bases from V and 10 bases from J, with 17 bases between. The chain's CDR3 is CASSQGTTGVKLFF. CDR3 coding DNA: TGCGCCAGCAGCCAAGGGACCACCGGCGTAAAACTGTTTTTT.

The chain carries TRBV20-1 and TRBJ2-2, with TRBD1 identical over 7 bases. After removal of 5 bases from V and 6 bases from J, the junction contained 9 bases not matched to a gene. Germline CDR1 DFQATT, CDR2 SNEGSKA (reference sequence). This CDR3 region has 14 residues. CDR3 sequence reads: CSAYRQGSAGELFF. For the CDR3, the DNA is TGCAGTGCTTACCGACAGGGTTCGGCCGGGGAGCTGTTTTTT.

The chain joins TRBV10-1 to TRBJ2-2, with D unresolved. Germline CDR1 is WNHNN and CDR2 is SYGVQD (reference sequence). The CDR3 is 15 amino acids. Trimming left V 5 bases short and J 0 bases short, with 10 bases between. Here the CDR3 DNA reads TGCGCCAGCAGTTTTTCCCCGACGAACACCGGGGAGCTGTTTTTT. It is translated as CASSFSPTNTGELFF.

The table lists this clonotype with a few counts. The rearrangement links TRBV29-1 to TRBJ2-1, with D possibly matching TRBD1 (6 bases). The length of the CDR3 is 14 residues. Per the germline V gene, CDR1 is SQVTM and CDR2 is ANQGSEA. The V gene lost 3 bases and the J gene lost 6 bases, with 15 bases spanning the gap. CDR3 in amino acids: CSVELGKGGNEQFF. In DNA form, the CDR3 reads TGCAGCGTTGAGTTGGGGAAAGGGGGCAATGAGCAGTTCTTC.

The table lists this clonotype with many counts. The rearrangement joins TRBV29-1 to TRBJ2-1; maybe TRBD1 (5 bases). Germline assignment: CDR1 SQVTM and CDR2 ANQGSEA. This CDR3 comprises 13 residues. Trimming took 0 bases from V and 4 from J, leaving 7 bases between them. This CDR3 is CSVEETGYNEQFF. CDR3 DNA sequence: TGCAGCGTTGAAGAAACAGGATACAATGAGCAGTTCTTC.

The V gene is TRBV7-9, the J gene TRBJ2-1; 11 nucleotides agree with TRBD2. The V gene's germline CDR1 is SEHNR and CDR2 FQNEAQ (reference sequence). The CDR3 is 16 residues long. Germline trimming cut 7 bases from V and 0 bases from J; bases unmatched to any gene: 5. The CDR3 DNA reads TGTGCCAGCACGGGGACTAGCGGTAGCTCCTACAATGAGCAGTTCTTC. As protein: CASTGTSGSSYNEQFF.

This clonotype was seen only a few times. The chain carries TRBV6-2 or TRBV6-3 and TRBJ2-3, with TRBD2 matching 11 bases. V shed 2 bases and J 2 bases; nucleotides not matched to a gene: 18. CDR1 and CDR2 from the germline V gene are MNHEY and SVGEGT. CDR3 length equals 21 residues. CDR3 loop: CASSYPLGLAALWTYTDTQYF. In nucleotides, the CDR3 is TGTGCCAGCAGTTACCCGTTGGGACTAGCGGCCTTATGGACCTACACAGATACGCAGTATTTT.

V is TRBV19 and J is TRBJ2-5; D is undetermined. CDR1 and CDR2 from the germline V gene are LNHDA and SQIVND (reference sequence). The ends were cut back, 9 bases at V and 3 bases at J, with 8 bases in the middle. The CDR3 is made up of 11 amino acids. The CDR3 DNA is TGTGCCAGCAGCATAGAAGAGACCCAGTACTTC. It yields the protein CASSIEETQYF.

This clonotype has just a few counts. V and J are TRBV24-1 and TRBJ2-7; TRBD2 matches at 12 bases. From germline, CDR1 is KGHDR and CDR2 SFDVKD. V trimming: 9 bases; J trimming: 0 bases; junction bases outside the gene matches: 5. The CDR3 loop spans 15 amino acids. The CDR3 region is CATGRLAGVSYEQYF. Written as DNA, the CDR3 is TGTGCCACCGGGAGACTAGCGGGAGTCTCCTACGAGCAGTACTTC.